Following are 30 T cell receptor beta chains from one sample sequenced in a study of T cells in tuberculosis. Time point denoted: new active TB diagnosis, blood taken before or within 7 days of starting treatment. Measured with immunoSEQ multiplex PCR; TCRdb has only the in-frame clones, and not every one. The data hold 25,000 to 35,000 clones, with about 92% observed a single time. This material consisted of PBMCs, taken at tuberculosis diagnosis. The receptors shown here come from an adult with tuberculosis.

The gene calls are TRBV2 and TRBJ1-2; 9 bases align to TRBD1. The V and J ends lost 7 bases and 5 bases, in that order; junction bases with no gene match: 5. This CDR3 comprises 13 residues. Germline V gene lookup returns CDR1 SNHLY and CDR2 FYNNEI. The chain's CDR3 is CASMGQGGYGYTF. CDR3 sequence (DNA): TGTGCCAGCATGGGACAGGGTGGGTATGGCTACACCTTC.

The chain carries TRBV4-3 and TRBJ1-2, with a tentative D call TRBD1 (5 bases). The length of the CDR3 is 15 residues. Germline CDR1 and CDR2: LGHNA and YSLEER. V gave up 5 bases and J gave up 6 bases, with 19 bases separating them. For the CDR3, the DNA is TGCGCCAGCAGCTTAAGCGGGGGGAGGGGACATGGCTACACCTTC. It codes for CASSLSGGRGHGYTF.

The count of this clone is one. The rearrangement links TRBV9 to TRBJ1-4, with 9 positions matching TRBD1. The germline V gene encodes CDR1 SGDLS and CDR2 YYNGEE. V lost 3 bases, J lost 6 bases, and 6 bases stayed unmatched. The CDR3 contains 15 residues. Here the CDR3 reads CASSASGTGHEKLFF. The CDR3 coding sequence is TGTGCCAGCAGCGCGTCCGGGACAGGGCATGAAAAACTGTTTTTT.

The chain links TRBV7-7 to TRBJ2-1; 9 nucleotides match TRBD2. CDR1 SSHAT and CDR2 FNYEAQ come from the germline V gene (reference sequence). The junction had 5 bases not matched to a gene; V was cut back by 4 bases and J by 10 bases. The CDR3 runs to 13 residues. CDR3 region: CASSSGLASEQFF. The CDR3 coding sequence is TGTGCCAGCAGCTCGGGACTAGCATCCGAGCAGTTCTTC.

The chain combines TRBV12-5 with TRBJ1-1; 7 bases map to TRBD1. Per the germline V gene, CDR1 is LGHNT and CDR2 is FRNRAP. The length of the CDR3 is 19 residues. With V trimmed by 3 bases and J by 1 base, 17 bases remained unmatched. The CDR3 loop is CASGLRVLGQTMPNTEAFF. The CDR3 DNA sequence: TGTGCTAGTGGTTTAAGGGTCTTGGGACAGACTATGCCGAACACTGAAGCTTTCTTT.

This clone was seen only a few times. The chain employs TRBV27 and TRBJ2-7; the D gene is possibly TRBD2 (5 bases). Germline values: CDR1 MNHEY, CDR2 SMNVEV (reference sequence). The V gene lost 3 bases and the J gene lost 4 bases, with 10 bases spanning the gap. The CDR3 loop spans 13 amino acids. The DNA for the CDR3 is TGTGCCAGCAGTTTGATACGCGGGTACGAGCAGTACTTC. It yields the protein CASSLIRGYEQYF.

This clone was recorded only once. The V and J genes are TRBV7-9 and TRBJ1-1; possible D gene TRBD1, 6 bases. Trimming took off 5 bases at V and 8 bases at J, with 21 bases between the two ends. The CDR3 sequence is 15 residues long. Germline values: CDR1 SEHNR, CDR2 FQNEAQ (reference sequence). This CDR3 is CASSPRPVGAMEAFF. CDR3 in DNA: TGTGCCAGCAGCCCCAGGCCAGTGGGGGCTATGGAAGCTTTCTTT.

The J gene is TRBJ1-1, the V gene TRBV19; no definite D call. The CDR3 has 14 amino acids. CDR1 and CDR2 (germline): LNHDA, SQIVND (reference sequence). The germline V and J ends were trimmed by 3 bases and 1 base, with 9 bases remaining between them. CDR3 protein: CASSIDNRNTEAFF. The DNA for the CDR3 is TGTGCCAGTAGTATTGATAACAGGAACACTGAAGCTTTCTTT.

The rearrangement links TRBV5-1 to TRBJ2-3; 7 nucleotides match TRBD2. This CDR3 spans 18 amino acids. V was pared by 5 bases and J by 0 bases, with 15 bases of the junction left unmatched. The germline gives CDR1 SGHRS, CDR2 YFSETQ. The CDR3 reads CASRQGLVRGGSTDTQYF. In DNA, the CDR3 is TGCGCCAGCAGGCAAGGCCTAGTTCGGGGAGGGAGCACAGATACGCAGTATTTT. Full variable domain (rest looked up from reference TRBV5-1 and TRBJ2-3): KAGVTQTPRYLIKTRGQQVTLSCSPISGHRSVSWYQQTPGQGLQFLFEYFSETQRNKGNFPGRFSGRQFSNSRSEMNVSTLELGDSALYLCASRQGLVRGGSTDTQYFGPGTRLTVL.

This clone was observed a single time. This rearrangement joins TRBV28 to TRBJ2-7; the match to TRBD1 covers 7 bases. Losses at the gene ends were 3 bases for V and 7 bases for J; bases not matched to a gene: 9. This CDR3 is 14 amino acids long. CDR1 is MDHEN, CDR2 SYDVKM, per germline. CDR3: CASSFPTGSGEQYF. The CDR3 nucleotides read TGTGCCAGCAGTTTCCCGACAGGGTCGGGGGAGCAGTACTTC.

The chain couples TRBV27 to TRBJ1-2; TRBD1 matches at 8 bases. V shed 5 bases and J 6 bases; nucleotides not matched to a gene: 11. The CDR3 is made up of 15 amino acids. Germline V gene lookup returns CDR1 MNHEY and CDR2 SMNVEV (reference sequence). The CDR3 reads CASSKNDRGGNGYTF. The CDR3 DNA follows: TGTGCCAGCAGTAAGAACGACAGGGGAGGCAATGGCTACACCTTC.

This clone was seen just once. The chain has TRBV4-1 and TRBJ1-3; 9 bases are shared with TRBD1. V shed 4 bases and J 6 bases; nucleotides not matched to a gene: 7. CDR3 length: 15 amino acids. CDR1 and CDR2 from the germline V gene are MGHRA and YSYEKL. Written as DNA, the CDR3 is TGCGCCAGCAGCCTACCAACAGGGGGCGAAAACACCATATATTTT. It encodes CASSLPTGGENTIYF.

The CDR3: CASSMQASYEQYF. In DNA form, the CDR3 reads TGTGCCAGTAGTATGCAGGCTTCCTACGAGCAGTACTTC. V gene TRBV19 combines with J gene TRBJ2-7; D unresolved. Germline V lookup: CDR1 LNHDA, CDR2 SQIVND (reference sequence). The CDR3 spans 13 residues. Trimming left V 3 bases short and J 1 base short, with 7 bases between. Full variable domain (remainder filled in from reference TRBV19 and TRBJ2-7): DGGITQSPKYLFRKEGQNVTLSCEQNLNHDAMYWYRQDPGQGLRLIYYSQIVNDFQKGDIAEGYSVSREKKESFPLTVTSAQKNPTAFYLCASSMQASYEQYFGPGTRLTVT.

The rearrangement uses TRBV28 and TRBJ1-5; 9 bases are a match to TRBD1. CDR3 length: 15 amino acids. V trimming: 2 bases; J trimming: 6 bases; junction bases outside the gene matches: 5. Germline CDR1 is MDHEN and CDR2 is SYDVKM. This CDR3 reads CASSLPTQGAQPQHF. The CDR3 DNA reads as TGTGCCAGCAGTTTACCGACACAGGGGGCTCAGCCCCAGCATTTT.

The chain carries TRBV7-2 and TRBJ2-3; 14 nucleotides match TRBD2. V was pared by 4 bases and J by 4 bases, with 4 bases of the junction left unmatched. CDR3 length: 16 residues. Germline V gene lookup returns CDR1 SGHTA and CDR2 FQGNSA. The CDR3 sequence: CASSSRLAGGPDTQYF. Here the CDR3 DNA reads TGTGCCAGCAGCTCACGACTAGCGGGGGGGCCAGATACGCAGTATTTT.

The rearrangement links TRBV2 to TRBJ1-2; D may be TRBD1 (5 bases). This CDR3 region has 14 residues. The germline CDR1 and CDR2 sequences are SNHLY and FYNNEI. V was clipped by 2 bases and J by 7 bases, with 14 bases between them. The CDR3 is CASSETPGTLGYTF. CDR3 in DNA: TGTGCCAGCAGTGAAACCCCGGGGACTCTTGGCTACACCTTC.

This clone came up a few times. Other DNA sequences in the same sample also yield this CDR3. The V and J genes are TRBV6-1 and TRBJ1-2; D remains unclear. The CDR3 has 12 amino acids. Germline V lookup: CDR1 MNHNS, CDR2 SASEGT. Trimming pared 3 bases from V and 5 bases from J, leaving 7 bases between. The CDR3 is CASSERVYGYTF. CDR3 DNA: TGTGCCAGCAGTGAGAGGGTGTATGGCTACACCTTC.

The rearrangement uses TRBV25-1 and TRBJ1-2; 8 nucleotides align to TRBD1. J gave up 4 bases and V 2 bases, and 6 bases lay outside the gene matches. The CDR3 covers 15 residues. Germline assignment: CDR1 MGHDK and CDR2 SYGVNS. The CDR3 region has the DNA TGTGCCAGCAGTGAACCAGGACAGGGTACCTATGGCTACACCTTC. Its translation: CASSEPGQGTYGYTF.

This clone was detected only once. The J gene is TRBJ2-7, the V gene TRBV11-2; possible D gene TRBD2, 5 bases. CDR3 size: 13 residues. Germline V gene lookup returns CDR1 SGHAT and CDR2 FQNNGV. Trimming pared 4 bases from V and 5 bases from J, leaving 12 bases between. The CDR3 loop is CASSYGSGDEQYF. The CDR3 DNA reads TGTGCCAGCAGCTACGGAAGCGGCGACGAGCAGTACTTC.

This sequence joins TRBV6-1 and TRBJ1-4; 9 positions agree with TRBD1. The CDR3 sequence is 13 residues long. Germline-derived CDR1 and CDR2 are MNHNS and SASEGT. V lost 3 bases to trimming and J lost 14 bases; unmatched junction nucleotides: 7. CDR3 protein: CASSEVGQGRLFF. For the CDR3, the DNA is TGTGCCAGCAGTGAGGTGGGACAGGGAAGGCTGTTTTTT.

The V and J genes are TRBV19 and TRBJ1-2, with TRBD1 matching over 7 bases. Germline CDR1 LNHDA, CDR2 SQIVND (reference sequence). This CDR3 is 13 amino acids long. After removal of 3 bases from V and 3 bases from J, the junction contained 1 base not matched to a gene. In DNA, the CDR3 is TGTGCCAGTAGTATTCAGGGGGACTATGGCTACACCTTC. Its translation is CASSIQGDYGYTF.

CDR3 loop: CASSQEGAGGYEQYF. In nucleotides, the CDR3 is TGCGCCAGCAGCCAAGAAGGGGCGGGAGGGTACGAGCAGTACTTC. V is TRBV4-1 and J is TRBJ2-7, with 9 bases that match TRBD2. The CDR3 is 15 residues long. CDR1 and CDR2 from the germline V gene are MGHRA and YSYEKL. The V gene end was trimmed by 0 bases and the J gene end by 4 bases; junction bases not matched to a gene: 4.

This clone came up once. This rearrangement joins TRBV6-5 to TRBJ1-4; 9 bases fit TRBD1. The CDR3 has 14 residues. Per germline, CDR1 MNHEY and CDR2 SVGAGI. V trimming: 6 bases; J trimming: 6 bases; junction bases outside the gene matches: 5. CDR3 region: CASRRQGGDEKLFF. The CDR3 region has the DNA TGTGCCAGCAGGCGACAGGGGGGGGATGAAAAACTGTTTTTT.

This chain joins TRBV7-8 and TRBJ2-5; no firm D call. Trimming pared 3 bases from V and 1 base from J, leaving 6 bases between. The CDR3 runs 13 residues. The V gene's germline CDR1 is SGHVS and CDR2 FQNEAQ. For the CDR3, the DNA is TGTGCCAGCAGCTTCTCCCGCCAAGAGACCCAGTACTTC. The encoded protein is CASSFSRQETQYF. The complete variable domain, with remaining parts taken from reference TRBV7-8 and TRBJ2-5, reads GAGVSQSPRYKVAKRGQDVALRCDPISGHVSLFWYQQALGQGPEFLTYFQNEAQLDKSGLPSDRFFAERPEGSVSTLKIQRTQQEDSAVYLCASSFSRQETQYFGPGTRLLVL.

V usage is TRBV19 and J usage is TRBJ1-6, with D unresolved. This CDR3 has 13 residues. From germline, CDR1 is LNHDA and CDR2 SQIVND (reference sequence). Trimming stripped 6 bases from V and 15 bases from J, with 18 bases between. CDR3 in DNA: TGTGCCAGTAGCACACACGACAAGGTCGGCCTCCACTTT. It specifies CASSTHDKVGLHF.

This chain connects TRBV5-1 to TRBJ2-6; maybe TRBD1 (5 bases). The V gene lost 3 bases and the J gene lost 1 base, with 11 bases spanning the gap. The germline V gene encodes CDR1 SGHRS and CDR2 YFSETQ. This CDR3 has 16 amino acids. The chain's CDR3 is CASSSWGGSGANVLTF. The CDR3, as DNA: TGCGCCAGCAGCTCTTGGGGCGGTTCTGGGGCCAACGTCCTGACTTTC. Variable domain in full (rest from reference TRBV5-1 and TRBJ2-6): KAGVTQTPRYLIKTRGQQVTLSCSPISGHRSVSWYQQTPGQGLQFLFEYFSETQRNKGNFPGRFSGRQFSNSRSEMNVSTLELGDSALYLCASSSWGGSGANVLTFGAGSRLTVL.

This clone has a handful of counts. The V gene is TRBV7-3, the J gene TRBJ1-1; D unresolved. Per germline, CDR1 SGHTA and CDR2 FQGTGA. This CDR3 spans 13 amino acids. The V and J ends lost 3 bases and 0 bases respectively, with 5 bases between them. The CDR3 bases are TGTGCCAGCAGCTTCGAGTTGAACACTGAAGCTTTCTTT. The encoded protein is CASSFELNTEAFF.

V is TRBV29-1 and J is TRBJ2-3; D remains unclear. With 7 bases removed from V and 0 bases from J, the gap between germline ends came to 11 bases. This CDR3 contains 13 residues. In germline, CDR1 is SQVTM, CDR2 ANQGSEA. The CDR3 coding sequence is TGCAGCGGGGTGCTGGAGAGCACAGATACGCAGTATTTT. Its translation is CSGVLESTDTQYF.

This chain uses TRBV30 with TRBJ1-1; D is unclear. CDR3 size: 11 residues. CDR1 GTSNPN and CDR2 SVGIG come from the germline V gene (reference sequence). Trimming cost V 1 base and J 6 bases, with 6 bases left between them. The CDR3 DNA follows: TGTGCCTGGAGTGCCCCGGCTGAAGCTTTCTTT. Translated: CAWSAPAEAFF.

The chain is built from TRBV15 and TRBJ1-1, with 7 bases that match TRBD1. The V gene's germline CDR1 is LNHNV and CDR2 YYDKDF (reference sequence). V lost 2 bases, J lost 1 base, and 7 bases stayed unmatched. This CDR3 spans 16 amino acids. The CDR3 DNA reads TGTGCCACCAGCAGATCGTCCGGGACAGCGAACACTGAAGCTTTCTTT. This gives the protein CATSRSSGTANTEAFF.